This T cell receptor beta chain was captured in a study of control samples from healthy donors and cancer patients. Assay: immunoSEQ multiplex PCR; the TCRdb copy retains only in-frame clones and omits some. Here the sample spans 100,000 to 150,000 clones, 70% to 90% being singletons. The V gene end was trimmed by 8 bases and the J gene end by 7 bases; junction bases not matched to a gene: 4. CDR1 is MNHEY and CDR2 is SVGAGI in the germline V gene. CDR3 length: 13 amino acids. The sequence derives from a man between 50 and 59 years old in good health. The chain links TRBV6-5 to TRBJ1-4; 10 nucleotides agree with TRBD1. Sequences were obtained from blood. The CDR3, as DNA: TGTGCCAGCTGGACAGGGGGGGGTGAAAAACTGTTTTTT. Amino acids: CASWTGGGEKLFF.